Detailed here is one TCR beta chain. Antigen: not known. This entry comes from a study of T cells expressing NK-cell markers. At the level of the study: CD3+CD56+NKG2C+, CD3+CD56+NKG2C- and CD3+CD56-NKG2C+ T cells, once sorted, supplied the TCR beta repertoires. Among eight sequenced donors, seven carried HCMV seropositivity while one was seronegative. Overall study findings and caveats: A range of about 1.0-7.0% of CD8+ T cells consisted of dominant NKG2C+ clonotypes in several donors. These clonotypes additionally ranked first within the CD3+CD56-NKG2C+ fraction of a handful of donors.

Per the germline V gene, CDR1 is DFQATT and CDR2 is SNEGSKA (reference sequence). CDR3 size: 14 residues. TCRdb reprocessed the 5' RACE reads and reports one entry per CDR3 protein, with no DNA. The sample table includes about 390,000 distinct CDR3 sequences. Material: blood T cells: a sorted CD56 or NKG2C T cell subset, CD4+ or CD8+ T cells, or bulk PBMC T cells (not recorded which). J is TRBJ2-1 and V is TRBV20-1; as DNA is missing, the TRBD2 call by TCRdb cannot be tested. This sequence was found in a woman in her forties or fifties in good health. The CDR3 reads CSASPERGDNEQFF.